Following are 17 T cell receptor beta chains from one sample sequenced in a study of shared clonotypes between healthy human individuals. CD45RO-negative CD8 cells positively selected for CCR7 made up the naive population, which excluded terminally differentiated effector memory CD45RA+ cells. Only in-frame clones appear in the TCRdb table, and some are missing; sequencing was by immunoSEQ multiplex PCR. This repertoire shows 560,000 or so clones, about 96% found once; its top ten account for more than 0.085%. The sample consisted of naive CD8+ T cells sorted from blood. These receptors originate from a woman aged 25-40 years in good health.

The V call is TRBV7-9, the J call TRBJ1-1; D possibly corresponds to TRBD1 (6 bases). The V end was cut by 5 bases, the J end by 7 bases, with 8 bases between. The length of the CDR3 is 11 residues. The germline gives CDR1 SEHNR, CDR2 FQNEAQ (reference sequence). Here the CDR3 DNA reads TGTGCCAGCAGCCCGGACAGTGAAGCTTTCTTT. It is translated as CASSPDSEAFF.

The chain combines TRBV6-1 with TRBJ2-3, with TRBD2 matching 9 bases. This CDR3 spans 16 amino acids. V dropped 2 bases and J dropped 0; count of bases not matched to a gene: 3. Germline lookup yields CDR1 MNHNS and CDR2 SASEGT. The CDR3 DNA sequence: TGTGCCAGCAGTGAATACCTAGCGGGAAGCACAGATACGCAGTATTTT. It translates to CASSEYLAGSTDTQYF.

The gene calls are TRBV15 and TRBJ2-3; no definite D call. V lost 11 bases to trimming and J lost 0 bases, with 9 bases between them. Per germline, CDR1 LNHNV and CDR2 YYDKDF (reference sequence). The CDR3 is 12 amino acids. In DNA, the CDR3 is TGTGCCGCGACATCTAGCACAGATACGCAGTATTTT. Its protein product is CAATSSTDTQYF. Together with reference TRBV15 and TRBJ2-3, the CDR3 gives the full variable domain: DAMVIQNPRYQVTQFGKPVTLSCSQTLNHNVMYWYQQKSSQAPKLLFHYYDKDFNNEADTPDNFQSRRPNTSFCFLDIRSPGLGDTAMYLCAATSSTDTQYFGPGTRLTVL.

The count of this clone is one. This chain uses TRBV28 with TRBJ2-7; D might be TRBD2 (5 bases). This CDR3 is built from 14 residues. V lost 2 bases and J lost 1, with 9 bases in between. CDR1 is MDHEN and CDR2 is SYDVKM in the germline V gene. CDR3 nucleotide sequence: TGTGCCAGCAGTTTAGTTAGCGCGTCCTACGAGCAGTACTTC. Translating gives CASSLVSASYEQYF.

This chain links TRBV29-1 with TRBJ2-5; D unclear. The V gene lost 4 bases and the J gene lost 5 bases, with 8 bases spanning the gap. This CDR3 is built from 11 residues. Germline assignment: CDR1 SQVTM and CDR2 ANQGSEA. CDR3 bases: TGCAGCGTTGTACCTTTGGAGACCCAGTACTTC. It is translated as CSVVPLETQYF.

The V and J genes are TRBV7-2 and TRBJ2-7; TRBD2 agrees at 10 bases. From germline, CDR1 is SGHTA and CDR2 FQGNSA. This CDR3 region has 14 residues. The ends lost 3 bases at V and 6 bases at J; junction bases unmatched: 5. DNA for the CDR3: TGTGCCAGCAGCTTCCTAGCGGGAGTCCCCGAGCAGTACTTC. Translated, it gives CASSFLAGVPEQYF.

This clone was detected only a few times. The chain joins TRBV5-5 to TRBJ1-2, with 7 bases fitting TRBD1. The CDR3 has 15 residues. V shed 6 bases and J 2 bases; nucleotides not matched to a gene: 10. CDR1 and CDR2 (germline): SGHKS, YYEKEE (reference sequence). The CDR3 region has the DNA TGTGCCAGCATCCAAGAGACAGGGAGGAACTATGGCTACACCTTC. Translation gives CASIQETGRNYGYTF.

The rearrangement links TRBV28 to TRBJ2-3, with D perhaps TRBD2 (5 bases). This CDR3 has 15 residues. In germline, CDR1 is MDHEN, CDR2 SYDVKM. Trimming removed 5 bases from V and 0 bases from J, with 12 bases in between. The CDR3 DNA sequence: TGTGCCAGCAGTGACGGGGTCTCCAGCACAGATACGCAGTATTTT. This sequence encodes CASSDGVSSTDTQYF. The whole variable domain, remainder taken from reference TRBV28 and TRBJ2-3, is DVKVTQSSRYLVKRTGEKVFLECVQDMDHENMFWYRQDPGLGLRLIYFSYDVKMKEKGDIPEGYSVSREKKERFSLILESASTNQTSMYLCASSDGVSSTDTQYFGPGTRLTVL.

This chain links TRBV7-9 with TRBJ1-5; TRBD1 is a possible D gene (6 bases). V lost 1 base and J lost 5, with 15 bases in between. The CDR3 has 16 residues. Germline V gene lookup returns CDR1 SEHNR and CDR2 FQNEAQ (reference sequence). Written as DNA, the CDR3 is TGTGCCAGCAGCTTAGGGGATGGACAGAGATATCAGCCCCAGCATTTT. Protein: CASSLGDGQRYQPQHF.

As for this clone: Other DNA sequences in this specimen translate into the identical CDR3. The chain carries TRBV19 and TRBJ1-1; no definite D call. Between the trimmed V and J ends, which lost 6 bases and 1 base, there was a span of 12 bases. Germline V CDR1 and CDR2: LNHDA, SQIVND (reference sequence). This CDR3 has 14 amino acids. The CDR3 sequence is CASSPRTENTEAFF. DNA of the CDR3: TGTGCCAGTAGCCCAAGGACGGAGAACACTGAAGCTTTCTTT.

Note on this clone: The sample contains more than one DNA sequence encoding this CDR3. The chain has TRBV11-2 and TRBJ2-7; D gene uncertain. The CDR3 covers 13 residues. Germline CDR1 SGHAT, CDR2 FQNNGV. V lost 5 bases to trimming and J lost 1 base, with 9 bases between them. CDR3 protein: CASSIGGSYEQYF. As DNA, the CDR3 is TGTGCCAGCAGCATCGGTGGGTCCTACGAGCAGTACTTC. The variable domain in full, with the rest retrieved from reference TRBV11-2 and TRBJ2-7, is EAGVAQSPRYKIIEKRQSVAFWCNPISGHATLYWYQQILGQGPKLLIQFQNNGVVDDSQLPKDRFSAERLKGVDSTLKIQPAKLEDSAVYLCASSIGGSYEQYFGPGTRLTVT.

V and J are TRBV28 and TRBJ2-1; D gene ambiguous. V was cut by 7 bases and J by 5 bases, with 9 bases left in between. This CDR3 comprises 12 residues. Germline values: CDR1 MDHEN, CDR2 SYDVKM. CDR3 loop: CASNVDNNEQFF. The CDR3 nucleotides read TGTGCCAGCAATGTAGACAACAATGAGCAGTTCTTC.

The rearrangement links TRBV30 to TRBJ1-2, with D hard to call. V lost 4 bases, J lost 7 bases, and 10 bases lay in between. The CDR3 is 11 amino acids. In germline, CDR1 is GTSNPN, CDR2 SVGIG (reference sequence). CDR3 in DNA: TGTGCCTGGACCCGGGCAAGTGGCTACACCTTC. Its protein is CAWTRASGYTF.

The J gene is TRBJ2-7, the V gene TRBV11-2; 8 bases match TRBD2. The germline V gene encodes CDR1 SGHAT and CDR2 FQNNGV. Trimming cost V 7 bases and J 1 base; bases outside gene matches: 6. This CDR3 has 14 amino acids. CDR3 sequence: CASTPAGVSYEQYF. The CDR3 DNA reads as TGTGCCAGCACCCCAGCGGGAGTTTCCTACGAGCAGTACTTC.

This rearrangement joins TRBV5-8 to TRBJ2-5; TRBD2 matches 7 bases. This CDR3 region has 16 residues. The junction had 12 bases not matched to a gene; V was cut back by 3 bases and J by 4 bases. Germline CDR1 SGHTS, CDR2 YDEGEE. The chain's CDR3 is CASSSDPEGEGETQYF. The CDR3, as DNA: TGTGCCAGCAGCTCGGACCCGGAAGGGGAGGGAGAGACCCAGTACTTC.

V usage is TRBV27 and J usage is TRBJ1-1, with D perhaps TRBD1 (6 bases). This CDR3 is built from 13 residues. Trimming removed 10 bases from V and 4 bases from J, with 16 bases in between. The V gene's germline CDR1 is MNHEY and CDR2 SMNVEV (reference sequence). CDR3 coding DNA: TGTGCCACCCTACAGGGTTTAGGCACTGAAGCTTTCTTT. Encoded protein: CATLQGLGTEAFF.

The chain has TRBV27 and TRBJ2-5; D call uncertain. Germline CDR1 reads MNHEY; CDR2 reads SMNVEV (reference sequence). V gave up 3 bases and J gave up 4 bases, with 9 bases separating them. CDR3 length: 13 residues. This CDR3 reads CASSFQDGETQYF. CDR3 in DNA: TGTGCCAGCAGTTTCCAGGATGGAGAGACCCAGTACTTC.